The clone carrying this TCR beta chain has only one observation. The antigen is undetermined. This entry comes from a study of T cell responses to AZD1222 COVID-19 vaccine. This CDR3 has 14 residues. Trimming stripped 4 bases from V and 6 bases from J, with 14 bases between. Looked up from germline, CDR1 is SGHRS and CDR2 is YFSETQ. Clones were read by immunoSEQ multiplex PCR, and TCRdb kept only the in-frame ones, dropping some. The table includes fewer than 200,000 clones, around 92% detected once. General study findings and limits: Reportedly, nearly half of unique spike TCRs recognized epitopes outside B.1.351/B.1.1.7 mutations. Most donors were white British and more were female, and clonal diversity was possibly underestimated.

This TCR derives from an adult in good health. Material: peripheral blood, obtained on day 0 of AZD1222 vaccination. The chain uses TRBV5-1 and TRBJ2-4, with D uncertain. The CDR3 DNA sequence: TGCGCCAGCAGCCCCTCCCCCGGCGGAAACATTCAGTACTTC. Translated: CASSPSPGGNIQYF.